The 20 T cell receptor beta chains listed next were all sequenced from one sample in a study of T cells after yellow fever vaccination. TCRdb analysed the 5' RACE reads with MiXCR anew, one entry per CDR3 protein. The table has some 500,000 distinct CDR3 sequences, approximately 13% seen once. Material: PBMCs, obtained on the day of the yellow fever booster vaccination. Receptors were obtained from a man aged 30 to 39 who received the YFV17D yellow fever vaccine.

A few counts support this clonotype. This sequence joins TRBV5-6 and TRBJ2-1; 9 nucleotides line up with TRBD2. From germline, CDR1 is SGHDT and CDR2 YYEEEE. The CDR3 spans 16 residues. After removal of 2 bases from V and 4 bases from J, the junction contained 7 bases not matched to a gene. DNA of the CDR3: TGTGCCAGCAGCTTAAGGGTGCTAGCGGGGTACAATGAGCAGTTCTTC. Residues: CASSLRVLAGYNEQFF.

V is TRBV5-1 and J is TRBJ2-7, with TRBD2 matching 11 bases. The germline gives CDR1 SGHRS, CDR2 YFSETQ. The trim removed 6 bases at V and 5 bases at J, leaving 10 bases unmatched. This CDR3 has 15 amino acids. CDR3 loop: CASTPLAGVLDEQYF. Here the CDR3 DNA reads TGCGCCAGCACGCCACTAGCGGGAGTTTTGGACGAGCAGTACTTC. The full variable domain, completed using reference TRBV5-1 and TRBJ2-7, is KAGVTQTPRYLIKTRGQQVTLSCSPISGHRSVSWYQQTPGQGLQFLFEYFSETQRNKGNFPGRFSGRQFSNSRSEMNVSTLELGDSALYLCASTPLAGVLDEQYFGPGTRLTVT.

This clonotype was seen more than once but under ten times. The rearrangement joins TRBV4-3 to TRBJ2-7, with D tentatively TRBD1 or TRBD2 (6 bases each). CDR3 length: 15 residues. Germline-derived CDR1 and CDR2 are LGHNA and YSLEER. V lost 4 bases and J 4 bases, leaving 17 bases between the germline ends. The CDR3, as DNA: TGCGCCAGCAGCCGGATAAGGGGGGATTTTTACGAGCAGTACTTC. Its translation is CASSRIRGDFYEQYF.

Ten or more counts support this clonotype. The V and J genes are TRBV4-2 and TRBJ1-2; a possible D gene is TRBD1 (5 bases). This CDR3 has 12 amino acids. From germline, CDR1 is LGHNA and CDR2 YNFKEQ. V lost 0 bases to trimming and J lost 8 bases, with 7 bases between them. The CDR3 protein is CASSQDRGGYTF. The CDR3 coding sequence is TGTGCCAGCAGCCAAGATAGGGGAGGCTACACCTTC.

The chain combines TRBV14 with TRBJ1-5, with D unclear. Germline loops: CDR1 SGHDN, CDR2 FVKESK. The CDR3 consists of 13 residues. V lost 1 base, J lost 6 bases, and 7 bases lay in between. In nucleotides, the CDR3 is TGTGCCAGCAGCCAAGGGGAGGTTCAGCCCCAGCATTTT. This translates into CASSQGEVQPQHF.

The CDR3 nucleotides are TGTGCCAGCAGCACCCTCGAGACGGGAGGTGAGCAGTTCTTC. Amino acid sequence: CASSTLETGGEQFF. The chain has TRBV7-2 and TRBJ2-1; 7 bases are shared with TRBD2. V shed 5 bases, J shed 9 bases, and the junction held 10 bases outside the gene matches. The germline V gene encodes CDR1 SGHTA and CDR2 FQGNSA. The CDR3 is made up of 14 amino acids.

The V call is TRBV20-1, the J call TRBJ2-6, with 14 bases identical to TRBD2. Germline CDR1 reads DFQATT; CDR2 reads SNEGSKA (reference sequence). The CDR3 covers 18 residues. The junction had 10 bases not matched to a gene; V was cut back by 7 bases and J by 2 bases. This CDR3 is CSVLLRLAGGAGANVLTF. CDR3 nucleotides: TGCAGTGTTCTCCTCCGACTAGCGGGAGGGGCTGGGGCCAACGTCCTGACTTTC.

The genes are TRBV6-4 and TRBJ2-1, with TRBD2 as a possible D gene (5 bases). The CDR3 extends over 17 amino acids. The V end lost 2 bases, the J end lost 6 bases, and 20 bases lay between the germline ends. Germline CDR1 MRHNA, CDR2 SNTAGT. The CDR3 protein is CASSDPSFGGESNEQFF. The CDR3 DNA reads TGTGCCAGCAGTGACCCATCCTTTGGAGGTGAATCCAATGAGCAGTTCTTC.

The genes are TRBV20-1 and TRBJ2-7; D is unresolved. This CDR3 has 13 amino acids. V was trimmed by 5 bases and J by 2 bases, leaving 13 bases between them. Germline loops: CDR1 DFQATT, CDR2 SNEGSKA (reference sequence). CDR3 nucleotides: TGCAGTGCTCCCGCAAGCGACACCTACGAGCAGTACTTC. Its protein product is CSAPASDTYEQYF.

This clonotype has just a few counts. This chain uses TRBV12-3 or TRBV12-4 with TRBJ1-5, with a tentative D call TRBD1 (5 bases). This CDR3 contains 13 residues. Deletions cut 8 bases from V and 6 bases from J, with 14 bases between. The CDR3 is CASRQNPGQPQHF. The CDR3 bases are TGTGCCAGCCGACAGAATCCGGGTCAGCCCCAGCATTTT.

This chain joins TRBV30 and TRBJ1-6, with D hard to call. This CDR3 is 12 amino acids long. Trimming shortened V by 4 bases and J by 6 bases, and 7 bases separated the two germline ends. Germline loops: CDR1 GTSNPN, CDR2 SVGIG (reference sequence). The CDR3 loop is CAWNRPNSPLHF. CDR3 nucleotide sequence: TGTGCCTGGAACAGACCTAATTCACCCCTCCACTTT.

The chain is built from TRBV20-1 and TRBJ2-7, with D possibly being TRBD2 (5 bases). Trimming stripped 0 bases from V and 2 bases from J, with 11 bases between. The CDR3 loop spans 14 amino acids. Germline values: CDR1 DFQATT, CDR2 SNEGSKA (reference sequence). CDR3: CSARDLEGTYEQYF. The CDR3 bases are TGCAGTGCTAGAGATCTCGAGGGTACCTACGAGCAGTACTTC.

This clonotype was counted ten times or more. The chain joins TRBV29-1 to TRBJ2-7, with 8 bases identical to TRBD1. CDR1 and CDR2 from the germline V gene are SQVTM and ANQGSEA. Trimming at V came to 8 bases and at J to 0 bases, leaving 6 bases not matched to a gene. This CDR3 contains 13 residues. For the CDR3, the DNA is TGCAGCTACGGACAGGGAGTCTCCTACGAGCAGTACTTC. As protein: CSYGQGVSYEQYF.

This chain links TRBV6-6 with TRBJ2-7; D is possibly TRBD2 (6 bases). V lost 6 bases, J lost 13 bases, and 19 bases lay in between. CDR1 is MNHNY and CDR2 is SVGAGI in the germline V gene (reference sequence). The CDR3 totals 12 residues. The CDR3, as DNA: TGTGCCAGCAGCCATCCCGGAGGGGAGTTATACTTC. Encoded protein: CASSHPGGELYF.

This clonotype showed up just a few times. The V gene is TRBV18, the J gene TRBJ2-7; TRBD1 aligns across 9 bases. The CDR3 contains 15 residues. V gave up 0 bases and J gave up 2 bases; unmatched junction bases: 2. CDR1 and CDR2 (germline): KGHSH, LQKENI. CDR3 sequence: CASSPPGQGAYEQYF. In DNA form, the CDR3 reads TGTGCCAGCTCACCACCGGGACAGGGTGCCTACGAGCAGTACTTC.

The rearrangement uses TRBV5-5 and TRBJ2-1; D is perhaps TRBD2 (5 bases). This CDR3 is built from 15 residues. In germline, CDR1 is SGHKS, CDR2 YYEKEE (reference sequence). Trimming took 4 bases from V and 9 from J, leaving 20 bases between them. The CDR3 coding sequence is TGTGCCAGCAGCAAAACCCCTTGGACTCCCGGTGAGCAGTTCTTC. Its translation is CASSKTPWTPGEQFF.

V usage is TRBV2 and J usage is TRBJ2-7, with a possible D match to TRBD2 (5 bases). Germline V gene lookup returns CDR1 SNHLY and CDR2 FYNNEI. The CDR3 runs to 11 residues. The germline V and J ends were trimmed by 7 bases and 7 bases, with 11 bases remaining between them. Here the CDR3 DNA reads TGTGCCAGCACGGAGGTTACGGAGCAGTACTTC. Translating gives CASTEVTEQYF. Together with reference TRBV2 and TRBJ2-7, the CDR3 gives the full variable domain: EPEVTQTPSHQVTQMGQEVILRCVPISNHLYFYWYRQILGQKVEFLVSFYNNEISEKSEIFDDQFSVERPDGSNFTLKIRSTKLEDSAMYFCASTEVTEQYFGPGTRLTVT.

The CDR3 bases are TGTGCCAGCAGCTCGAGACAGGGGCTGAAGACCCAGTACTTC. This translates into CASSSRQGLKTQYF. V gene TRBV7-9 combines with J gene TRBJ2-5, with 8 bases that match TRBD1. In germline, CDR1 is SEHNR, CDR2 FQNEAQ (reference sequence). The length of the CDR3 is 14 residues. J gave up 6 bases and V 4 bases, and 7 bases lay outside the gene matches.

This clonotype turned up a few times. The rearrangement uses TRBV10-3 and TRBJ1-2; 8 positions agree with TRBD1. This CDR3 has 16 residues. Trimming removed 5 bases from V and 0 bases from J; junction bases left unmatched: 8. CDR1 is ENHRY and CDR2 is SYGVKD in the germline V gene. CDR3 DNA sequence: TGTGCCATCAGTTCCGTCGACAGGGGTCCTAACTATGGCTACACCTTC. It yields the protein CAISSVDRGPNYGYTF.

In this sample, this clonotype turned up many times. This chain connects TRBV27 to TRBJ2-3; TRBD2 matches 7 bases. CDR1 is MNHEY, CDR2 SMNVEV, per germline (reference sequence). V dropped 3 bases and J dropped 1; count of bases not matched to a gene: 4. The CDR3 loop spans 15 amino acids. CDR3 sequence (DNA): TGTGCCAGCAGTTTCCGCACTAGCGGCACAGATACGCAGTATTTT. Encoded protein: CASSFRTSGTDTQYF.